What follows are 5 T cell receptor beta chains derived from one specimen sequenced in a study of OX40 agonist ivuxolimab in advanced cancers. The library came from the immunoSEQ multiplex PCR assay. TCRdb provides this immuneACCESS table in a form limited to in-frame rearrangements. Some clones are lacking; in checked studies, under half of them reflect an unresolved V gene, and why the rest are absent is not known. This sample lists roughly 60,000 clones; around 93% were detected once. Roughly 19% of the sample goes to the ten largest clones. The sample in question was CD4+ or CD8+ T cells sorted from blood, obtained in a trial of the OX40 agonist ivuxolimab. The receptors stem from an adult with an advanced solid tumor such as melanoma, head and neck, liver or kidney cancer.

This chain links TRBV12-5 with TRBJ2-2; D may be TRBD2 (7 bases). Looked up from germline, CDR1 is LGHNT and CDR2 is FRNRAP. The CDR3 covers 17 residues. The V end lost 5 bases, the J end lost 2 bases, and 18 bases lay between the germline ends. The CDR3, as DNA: TGTGCTAGTGGTCCACGGACCGGGGGGCTTAACACCGGGGAGCTGTTTTTT. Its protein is CASGPRTGGLNTGELFF.

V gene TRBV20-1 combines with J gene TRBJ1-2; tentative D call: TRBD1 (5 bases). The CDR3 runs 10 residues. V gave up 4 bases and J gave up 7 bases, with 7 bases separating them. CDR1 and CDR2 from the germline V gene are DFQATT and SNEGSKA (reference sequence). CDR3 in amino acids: CSAKRGGYTF. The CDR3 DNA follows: TGCAGTGCTAAAAGGGGTGGCTACACCTTC.

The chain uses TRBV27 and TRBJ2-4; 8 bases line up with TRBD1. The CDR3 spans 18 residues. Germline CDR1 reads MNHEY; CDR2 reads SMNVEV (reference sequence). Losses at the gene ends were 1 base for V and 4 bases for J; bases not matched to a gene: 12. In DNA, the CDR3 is TGTGCCAGCAGTTTATATTCGGCAGGGGGCCGGGGGAAAAACATTCAGTACTTC. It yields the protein CASSLYSAGGRGKNIQYF.

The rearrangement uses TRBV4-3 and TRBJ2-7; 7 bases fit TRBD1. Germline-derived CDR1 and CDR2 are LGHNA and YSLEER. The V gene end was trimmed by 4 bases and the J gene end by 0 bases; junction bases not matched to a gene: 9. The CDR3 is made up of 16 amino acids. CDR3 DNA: TGCGCCAGCAGCCTCCTGACAGGGACCCACTCCTACGAGCAGTACTTC. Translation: CASSLLTGTHSYEQYF.

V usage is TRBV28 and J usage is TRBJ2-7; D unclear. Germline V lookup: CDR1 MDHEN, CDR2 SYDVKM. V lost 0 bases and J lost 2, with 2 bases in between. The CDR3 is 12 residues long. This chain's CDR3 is CASSLWAYEQYF. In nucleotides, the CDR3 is TGTGCCAGCAGTTTATGGGCCTACGAGCAGTACTTC.